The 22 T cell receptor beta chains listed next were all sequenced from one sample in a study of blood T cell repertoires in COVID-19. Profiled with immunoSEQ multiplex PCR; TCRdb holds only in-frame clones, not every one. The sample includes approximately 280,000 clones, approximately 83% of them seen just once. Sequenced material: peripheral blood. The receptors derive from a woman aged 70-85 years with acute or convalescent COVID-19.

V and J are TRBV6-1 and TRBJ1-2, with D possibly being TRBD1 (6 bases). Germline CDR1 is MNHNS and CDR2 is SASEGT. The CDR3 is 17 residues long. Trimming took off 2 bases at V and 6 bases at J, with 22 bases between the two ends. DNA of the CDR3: TGTGCCAGCAGTGAACCCTCGGGACAAGGGGTGTTAGATGGCTACACCTTC. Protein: CASSEPSGQGVLDGYTF.

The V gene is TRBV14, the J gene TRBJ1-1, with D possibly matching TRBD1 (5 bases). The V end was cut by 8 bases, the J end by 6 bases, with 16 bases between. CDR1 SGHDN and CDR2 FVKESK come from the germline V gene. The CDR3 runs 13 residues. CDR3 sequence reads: CASGIRGSPEAFF. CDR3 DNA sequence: TGTGCCAGCGGAATAAGGGGTTCACCTGAAGCTTTCTTT.

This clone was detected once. The CDR3 nucleotides are TGTGCCAGTAGTCCCGGGACAGGGGGCAGGACCGGGGAGCTGTTTTTT. It codes for CASSPGTGGRTGELFF. The chain has TRBV19 and TRBJ2-2; 12 bases fit TRBD1. This CDR3 spans 16 amino acids. The junction had 6 bases not matched to a gene; V was cut back by 5 bases and J by 5 bases. The germline CDR1 and CDR2 sequences are LNHDA and SQIVND (reference sequence). The entire variable domain, with the rest obtained from reference TRBV19 and TRBJ2-2, is as follows: DGGITQSPKYLFRKEGQNVTLSCEQNLNHDAMYWYRQDPGQGLRLIYYSQIVNDFQKGDIAEGYSVSREKKESFPLTVTSAQKNPTAFYLCASSPGTGGRTGELFFGEGSRLTVL.

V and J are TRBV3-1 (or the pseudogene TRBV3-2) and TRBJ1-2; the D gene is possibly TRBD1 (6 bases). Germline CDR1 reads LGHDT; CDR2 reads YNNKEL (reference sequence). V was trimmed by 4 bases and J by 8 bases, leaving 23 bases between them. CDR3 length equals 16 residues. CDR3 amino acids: CASSPSVSPGGGGYTF. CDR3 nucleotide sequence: TGTGCCAGCAGCCCTTCAGTCAGCCCGGGGGGGGGCGGCTACACCTTC.

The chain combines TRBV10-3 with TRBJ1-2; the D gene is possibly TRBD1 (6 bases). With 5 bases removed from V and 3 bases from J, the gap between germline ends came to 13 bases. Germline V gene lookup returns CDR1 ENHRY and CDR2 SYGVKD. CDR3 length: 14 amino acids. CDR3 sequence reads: CAISIQGKDYGYTF. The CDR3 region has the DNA TGTGCCATCAGTATACAGGGAAAGGACTATGGCTACACCTTC.

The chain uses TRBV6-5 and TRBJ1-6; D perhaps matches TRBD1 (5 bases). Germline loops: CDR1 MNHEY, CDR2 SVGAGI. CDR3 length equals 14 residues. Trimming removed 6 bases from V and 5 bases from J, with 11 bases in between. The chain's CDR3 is CASRGGRDNSPLHF. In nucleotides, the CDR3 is TGTGCCAGCAGGGGGGGACGGGATAATTCACCCCTCCACTTT.

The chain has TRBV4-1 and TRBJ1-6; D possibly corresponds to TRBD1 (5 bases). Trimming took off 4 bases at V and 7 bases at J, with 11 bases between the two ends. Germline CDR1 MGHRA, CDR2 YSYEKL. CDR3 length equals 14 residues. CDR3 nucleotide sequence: TGCGCCAGCAGCCCCCCCGGGGGAAATTCACCCCTCCACTTT. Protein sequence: CASSPPGGNSPLHF.

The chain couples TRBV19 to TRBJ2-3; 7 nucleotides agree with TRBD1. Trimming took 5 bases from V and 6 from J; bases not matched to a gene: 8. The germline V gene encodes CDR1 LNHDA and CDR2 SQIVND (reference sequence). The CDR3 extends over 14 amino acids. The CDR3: CASSLRDSSDTQYF. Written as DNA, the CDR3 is TGTGCCAGTAGTTTGAGGGACAGTTCCGATACGCAGTATTTT.

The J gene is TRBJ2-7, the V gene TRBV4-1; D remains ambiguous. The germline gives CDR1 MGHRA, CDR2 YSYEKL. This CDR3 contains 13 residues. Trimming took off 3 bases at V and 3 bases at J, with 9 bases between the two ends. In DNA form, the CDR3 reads TGCGCCAGCAGCCAGGCCCGCGGCTACGAGCAGTACTTC. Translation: CASSQARGYEQYF.

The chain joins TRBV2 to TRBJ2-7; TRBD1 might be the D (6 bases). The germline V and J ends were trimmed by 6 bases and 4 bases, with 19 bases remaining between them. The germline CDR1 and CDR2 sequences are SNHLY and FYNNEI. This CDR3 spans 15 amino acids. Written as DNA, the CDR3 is TGTGCCAGCAGGGCCTATACGGGACAAGAGTACGAGCAGTACTTC. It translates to CASRAYTGQEYEQYF.

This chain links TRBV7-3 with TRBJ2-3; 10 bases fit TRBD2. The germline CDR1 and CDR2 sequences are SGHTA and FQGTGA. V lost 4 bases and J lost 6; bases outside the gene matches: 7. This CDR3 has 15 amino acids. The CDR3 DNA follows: TGTGCCAGCAGCTCAATAGCGGGGGGCTCGGATACGCAGTATTTT. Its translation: CASSSIAGGSDTQYF.

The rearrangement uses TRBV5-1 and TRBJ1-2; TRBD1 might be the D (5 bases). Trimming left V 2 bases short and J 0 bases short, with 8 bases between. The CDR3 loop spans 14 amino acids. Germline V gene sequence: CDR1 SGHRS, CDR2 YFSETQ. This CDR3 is CASSLQESNYGYTF. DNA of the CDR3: TGCGCCAGCAGCTTACAGGAGTCTAACTATGGCTACACCTTC.

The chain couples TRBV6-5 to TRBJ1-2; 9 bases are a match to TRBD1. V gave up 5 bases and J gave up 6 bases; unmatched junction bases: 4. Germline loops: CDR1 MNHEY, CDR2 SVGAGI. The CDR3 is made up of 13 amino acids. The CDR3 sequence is CASSRDRDNGYTF. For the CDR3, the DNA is TGTGCCAGCAGTAGGGACAGGGACAATGGCTACACCTTC.

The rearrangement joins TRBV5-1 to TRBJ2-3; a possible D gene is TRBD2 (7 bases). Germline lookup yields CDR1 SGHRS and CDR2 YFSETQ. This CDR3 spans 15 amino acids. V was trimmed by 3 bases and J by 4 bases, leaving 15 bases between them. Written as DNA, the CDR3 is TGCGCCAGCAGCTCAGGGGCGGCGGGGGCAGATACGCAGTATTTT. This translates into CASSSGAAGADTQYF.

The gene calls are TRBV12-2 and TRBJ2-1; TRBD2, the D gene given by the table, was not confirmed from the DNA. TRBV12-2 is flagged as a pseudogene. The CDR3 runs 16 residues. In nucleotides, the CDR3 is TGTGCAAGTCGCTTAGCTCGCCCATACCTTCGAGATGAGCAGTTCTTC. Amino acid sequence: CASRLARPYLRDEQFF.

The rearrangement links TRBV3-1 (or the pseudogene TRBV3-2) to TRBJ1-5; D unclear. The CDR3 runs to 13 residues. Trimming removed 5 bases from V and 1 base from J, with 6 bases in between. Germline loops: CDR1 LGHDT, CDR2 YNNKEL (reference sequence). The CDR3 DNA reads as TGTGCCAGCAGCGAAACAAGCAATCAGCCCCAGCATTTT. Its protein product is CASSETSNQPQHF.

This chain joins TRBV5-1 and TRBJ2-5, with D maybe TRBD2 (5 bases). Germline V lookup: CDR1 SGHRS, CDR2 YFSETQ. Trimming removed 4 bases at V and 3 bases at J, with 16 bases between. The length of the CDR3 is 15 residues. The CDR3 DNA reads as TGCGCCAGCAGCCCCTGGACTGCCGAAAAAGAGACCCAGTACTTC. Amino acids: CASSPWTAEKETQYF.

CDR3 DNA sequence: TGTGCCAGTAAAGGGGACAGGGCCCTTAGTGGCTACACCTTC. This sequence encodes CASKGDRALSGYTF. The genes are TRBV19 and TRBJ1-2, with 9 bases lining up with TRBD1. Trimming at V came to 7 bases and at J to 7 bases, leaving 10 bases not matched to a gene. This CDR3 spans 14 amino acids. Germline loops: CDR1 LNHDA, CDR2 SQIVND (reference sequence).

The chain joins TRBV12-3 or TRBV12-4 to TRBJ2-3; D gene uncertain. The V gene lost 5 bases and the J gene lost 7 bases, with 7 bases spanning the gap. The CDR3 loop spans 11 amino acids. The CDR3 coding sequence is TGTGCCAGCAGTGGCATGAATACGCAGTATTTT. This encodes CASSGMNTQYF.

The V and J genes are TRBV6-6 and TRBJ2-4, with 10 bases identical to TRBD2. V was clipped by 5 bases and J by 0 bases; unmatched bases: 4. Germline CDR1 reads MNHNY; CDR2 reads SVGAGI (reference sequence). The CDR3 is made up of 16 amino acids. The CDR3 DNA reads TGTGCCAGCAGTGGGACTAGCGAGTTAGCCAAAAACATTCAGTACTTC. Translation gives CASSGTSELAKNIQYF.

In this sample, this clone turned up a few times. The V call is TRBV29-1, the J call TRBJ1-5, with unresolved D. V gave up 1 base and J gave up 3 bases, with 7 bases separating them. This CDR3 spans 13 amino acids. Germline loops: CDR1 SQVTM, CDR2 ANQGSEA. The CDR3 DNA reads TGCAGCGTTGAAGGGGCCCCCAATCAGCCCCAGCATTTT. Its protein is CSVEGAPNQPQHF.

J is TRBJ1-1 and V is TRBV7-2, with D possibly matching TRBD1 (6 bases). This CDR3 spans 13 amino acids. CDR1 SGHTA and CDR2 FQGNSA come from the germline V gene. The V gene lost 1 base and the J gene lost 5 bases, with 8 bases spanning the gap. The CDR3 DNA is TGTGCCAGCAGCTTAGGGACAGTTACTGAAGCTTTCTTT. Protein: CASSLGTVTEAFF.